The source of this T cell receptor beta chain is a study of control samples from healthy donors and cancer patients. Repertoires were generated with immunoSEQ multiplex PCR, while TCRdb's copy carries only in-frame clones and drops some. The table lists 150,000 or so clones, just under 95% of them singletons. The CDR3 has 15 residues. V was trimmed by 3 bases and J by 0 bases, leaving 12 bases between them. From germline, CDR1 is MNHNS and CDR2 SASEGT. This sequence was found in a man between 60 and 75 years old with colorectal cancer. V gene TRBV6-1 combines with J gene TRBJ2-7; D perhaps matches TRBD2 (5 bases). The sequenced sample was PBMCs. This CDR3 reads CASSDPGSPSYEQYF. DNA for the CDR3: TGTGCCAGCAGTGATCCGGGGTCTCCCTCCTACGAGCAGTACTTC.